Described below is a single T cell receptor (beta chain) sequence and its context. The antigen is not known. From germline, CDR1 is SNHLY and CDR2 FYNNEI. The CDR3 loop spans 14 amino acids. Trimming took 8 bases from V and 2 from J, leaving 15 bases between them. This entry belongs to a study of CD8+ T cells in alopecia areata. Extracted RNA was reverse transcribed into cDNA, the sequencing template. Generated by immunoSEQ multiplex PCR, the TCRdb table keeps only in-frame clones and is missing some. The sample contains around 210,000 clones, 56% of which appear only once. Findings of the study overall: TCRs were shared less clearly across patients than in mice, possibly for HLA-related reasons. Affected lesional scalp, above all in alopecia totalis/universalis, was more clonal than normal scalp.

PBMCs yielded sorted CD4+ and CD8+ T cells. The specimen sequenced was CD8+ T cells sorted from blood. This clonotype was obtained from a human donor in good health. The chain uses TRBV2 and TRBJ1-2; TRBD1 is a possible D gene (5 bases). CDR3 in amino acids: CASGALQGNYGYTF. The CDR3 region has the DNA TGTGCCAGCGGGGCCCTGCAGGGAAACTATGGCTACACCTTC. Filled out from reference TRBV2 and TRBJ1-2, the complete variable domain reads EPEVTQTPSHQVTQMGQEVILRCVPISNHLYFYWYRQILGQKVEFLVSFYNNEISEKSEIFDDQFSVERPDGSNFTLKIRSTKLEDSAMYFCASGALQGNYGYTFGSGTRLTVV.